The clone carrying this TCR beta chain was picked up many times. The TCR beta library used iRepertoire HTBI primers with Arm-PCR amplification of CDR3. MiXCR was run by TCRdb on the multiplex PCR reads, yielding one entry per CDR3 protein. Here the sample spans hundreds of thousands of distinct CDR3 sequences, about 16% being singletons. This specimen belongs to a study of regulatory T cells in long-lasting Graves disease. Time point described: newly diagnosed GD, antithyroid drugs for less than 3 months. Researchers made the TCR library from RNA that was extracted from PBMCs. Between the trimmed V and J ends, which lost 3 bases and 0 bases, there was a span of 18 bases. CDR3 length: 18 residues. Germline CDR1 reads MDHEN; CDR2 reads SYDVKM. Another study also made use of these data, one on T cells in Graves' hyperthyroidism and ophthalmopathy.

The V call is TRBV28, the J call TRBJ2-4, with TRBD2 as a possible D gene (6 bases). The origin of this receptor is a woman aged 35-65 years with Graves disease. The sample was peripheral blood mononuclear cells (PBMCs), taken at new diagnosis, from a patient treated with antithyroid drugs. In nucleotides, the CDR3 is TGTGCCAGCAGTTTTTCCCTGACTAGACAACTAGCCAAAAACATTCAGTACTTC. The encoded protein is CASSFSLTRQLAKNIQYF.